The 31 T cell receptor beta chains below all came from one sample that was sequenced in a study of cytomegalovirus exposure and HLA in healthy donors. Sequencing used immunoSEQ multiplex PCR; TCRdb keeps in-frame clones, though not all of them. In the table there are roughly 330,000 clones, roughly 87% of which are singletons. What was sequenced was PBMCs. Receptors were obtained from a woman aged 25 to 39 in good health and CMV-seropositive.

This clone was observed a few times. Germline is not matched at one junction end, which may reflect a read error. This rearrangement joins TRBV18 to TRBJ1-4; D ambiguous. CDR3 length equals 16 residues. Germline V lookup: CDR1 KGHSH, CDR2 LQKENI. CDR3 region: CASSPNVLATNGKLFF. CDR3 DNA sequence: TGTGCCAGCTCACCTAATGTTCTAGCAACTAATGGAAAACTGTTTTTT.

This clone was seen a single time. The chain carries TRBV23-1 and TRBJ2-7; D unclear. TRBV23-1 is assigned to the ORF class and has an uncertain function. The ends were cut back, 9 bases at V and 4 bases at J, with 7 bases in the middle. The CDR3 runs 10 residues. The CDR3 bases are TGCGCCAGTCCAACGTACGAGCAGTACTTC. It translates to CASPTYEQYF.

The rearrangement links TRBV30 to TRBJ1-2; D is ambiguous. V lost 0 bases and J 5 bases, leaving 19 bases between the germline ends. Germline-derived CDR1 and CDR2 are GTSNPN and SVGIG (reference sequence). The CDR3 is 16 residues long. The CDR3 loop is CAWSVQQALGRYGYTF. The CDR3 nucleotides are TGTGCCTGGAGTGTACAGCAGGCATTAGGACGATATGGCTACACCTTC.

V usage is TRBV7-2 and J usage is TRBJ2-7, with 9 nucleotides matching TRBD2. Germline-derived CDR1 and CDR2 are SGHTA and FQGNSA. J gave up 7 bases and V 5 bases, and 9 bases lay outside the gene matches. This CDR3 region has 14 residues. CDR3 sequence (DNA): TGTGCCAGCAGCCCCCAGCGGGGGGCGAGGGAGCAGTACTTC. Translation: CASSPQRGAREQYF.

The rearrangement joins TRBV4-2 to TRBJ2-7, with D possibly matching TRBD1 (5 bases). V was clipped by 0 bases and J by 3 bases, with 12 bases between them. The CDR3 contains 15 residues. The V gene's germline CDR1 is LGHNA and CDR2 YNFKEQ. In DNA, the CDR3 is TGTGCCAGCAGCCAAGAGCAGGGAAGTCACTACGAGCAGTACTTC. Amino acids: CASSQEQGSHYEQYF.

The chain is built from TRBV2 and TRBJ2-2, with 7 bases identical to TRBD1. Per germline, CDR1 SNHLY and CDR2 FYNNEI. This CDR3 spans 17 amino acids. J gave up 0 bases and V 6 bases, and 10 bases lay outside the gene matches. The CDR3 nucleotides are TGTGCCAGCAGCCCCCTTATAGGACAGGCGAACACCGGGGAGCTGTTTTTT. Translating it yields CASSPLIGQANTGELFF.

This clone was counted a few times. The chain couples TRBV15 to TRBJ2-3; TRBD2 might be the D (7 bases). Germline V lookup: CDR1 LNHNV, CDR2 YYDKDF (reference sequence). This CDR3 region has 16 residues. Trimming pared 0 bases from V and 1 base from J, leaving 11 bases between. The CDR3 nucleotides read TGTGCCACCAGCAGAGACCGAGGGGGGGGCACAGATACGCAGTATTTT. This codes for CATSRDRGGGTDTQYF.

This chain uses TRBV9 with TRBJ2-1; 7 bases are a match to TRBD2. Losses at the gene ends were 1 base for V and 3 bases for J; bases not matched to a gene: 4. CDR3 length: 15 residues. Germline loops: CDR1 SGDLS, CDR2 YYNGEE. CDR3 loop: CASSVTASGYNEQFF. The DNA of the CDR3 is TGTGCCAGCAGCGTAACGGCTAGCGGCTACAATGAGCAGTTCTTC.

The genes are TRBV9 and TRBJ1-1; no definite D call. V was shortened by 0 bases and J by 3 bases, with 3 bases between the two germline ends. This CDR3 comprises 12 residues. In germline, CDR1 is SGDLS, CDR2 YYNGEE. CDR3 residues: CASSVEDTEAFF. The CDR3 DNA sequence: TGTGCCAGCAGCGTAGAGGACACTGAAGCTTTCTTT.

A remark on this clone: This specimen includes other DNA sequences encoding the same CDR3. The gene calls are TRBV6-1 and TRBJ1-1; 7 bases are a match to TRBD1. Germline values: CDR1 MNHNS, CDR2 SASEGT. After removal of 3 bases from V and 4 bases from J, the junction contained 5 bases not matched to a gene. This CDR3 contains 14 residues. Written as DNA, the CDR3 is TGTGCCAGCAGTGAGAGGGCAGGGGGCACTGAAGCTTTCTTT. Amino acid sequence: CASSERAGGTEAFF.

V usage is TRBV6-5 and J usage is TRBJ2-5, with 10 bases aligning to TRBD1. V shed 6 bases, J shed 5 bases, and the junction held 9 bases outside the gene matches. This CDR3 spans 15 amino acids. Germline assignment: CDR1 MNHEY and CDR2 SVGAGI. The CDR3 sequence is CASSEGQGTWETQYF. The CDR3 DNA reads TGTGCCAGCAGCGAGGGACAGGGGACGTGGGAGACCCAGTACTTC.

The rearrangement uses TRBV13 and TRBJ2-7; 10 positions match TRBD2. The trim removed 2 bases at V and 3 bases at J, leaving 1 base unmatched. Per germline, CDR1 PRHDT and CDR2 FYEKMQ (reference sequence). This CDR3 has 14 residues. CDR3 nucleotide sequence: TGTGCCAGCAGCTTAAGGACTAGCGGCTACGAGCAGTACTTC. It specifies CASSLRTSGYEQYF.

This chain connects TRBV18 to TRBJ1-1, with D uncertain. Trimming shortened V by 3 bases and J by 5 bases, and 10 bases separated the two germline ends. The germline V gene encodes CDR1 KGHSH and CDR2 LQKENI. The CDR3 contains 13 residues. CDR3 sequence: CASSPVGGTEAFF. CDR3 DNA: TGTGCCAGCTCACCTGTAGGAGGAACTGAAGCTTTCTTT.

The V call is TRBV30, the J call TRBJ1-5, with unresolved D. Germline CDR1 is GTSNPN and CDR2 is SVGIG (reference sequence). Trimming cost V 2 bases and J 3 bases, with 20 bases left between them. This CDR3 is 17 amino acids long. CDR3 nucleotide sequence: TGTGCCTGGAGTACATCTCGCCTACGTGGGTTCAATCAGCCCCAGCATTTT. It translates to CAWSTSRLRGFNQPQHF.

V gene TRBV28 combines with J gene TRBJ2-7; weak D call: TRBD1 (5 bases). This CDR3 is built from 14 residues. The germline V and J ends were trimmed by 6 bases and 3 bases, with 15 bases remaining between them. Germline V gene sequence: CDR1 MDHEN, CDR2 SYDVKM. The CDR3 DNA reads TGTGCCAGCAGATCTATCAGGGAAGTCTACGAGCAGTACTTC. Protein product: CASRSIREVYEQYF. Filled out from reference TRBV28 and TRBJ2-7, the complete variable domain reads DVKVTQSSRYLVKRTGEKVFLECVQDMDHENMFWYRQDPGLGLRLIYFSYDVKMKEKGDIPEGYSVSREKKERFSLILESASTNQTSMYLCASRSIREVYEQYFGPGTRLTVT.

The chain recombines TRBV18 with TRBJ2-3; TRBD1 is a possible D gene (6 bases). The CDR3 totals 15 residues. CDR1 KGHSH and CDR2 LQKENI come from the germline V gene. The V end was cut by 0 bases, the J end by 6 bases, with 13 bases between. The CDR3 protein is CASSPPRGGGDTQYF. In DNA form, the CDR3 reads TGTGCCAGCTCACCACCTAGAGGGGGTGGGGATACGCAGTATTTT.

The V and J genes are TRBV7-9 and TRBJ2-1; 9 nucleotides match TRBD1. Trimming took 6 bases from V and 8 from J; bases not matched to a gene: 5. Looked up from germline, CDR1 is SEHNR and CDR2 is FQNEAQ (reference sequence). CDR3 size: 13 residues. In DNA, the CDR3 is TGTGCCAGCAGTTTTGACAGGGGGGATGAGCAGTTCTTC. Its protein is CASSFDRGDEQFF.

CDR3 in DNA: TGTGCCAGCAGTAACTCAGGGTTCCCCGGGGAGCTGTTTTTT. Translation gives CASSNSGFPGELFF. V is TRBV27 and J is TRBJ2-2; possible D gene TRBD1, 5 bases. Germline V gene lookup returns CDR1 MNHEY and CDR2 SMNVEV (reference sequence). Trimming took 5 bases from V and 6 from J, leaving 13 bases between them. The CDR3 length is 14 residues.

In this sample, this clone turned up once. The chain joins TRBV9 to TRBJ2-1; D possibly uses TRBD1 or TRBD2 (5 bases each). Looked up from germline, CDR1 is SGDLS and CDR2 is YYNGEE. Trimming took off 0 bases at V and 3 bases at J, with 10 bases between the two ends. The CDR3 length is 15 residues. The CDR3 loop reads CASSVEGTDYNEQFF. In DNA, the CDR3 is TGTGCCAGCAGCGTAGAAGGGACCGACTACAATGAGCAGTTCTTC.

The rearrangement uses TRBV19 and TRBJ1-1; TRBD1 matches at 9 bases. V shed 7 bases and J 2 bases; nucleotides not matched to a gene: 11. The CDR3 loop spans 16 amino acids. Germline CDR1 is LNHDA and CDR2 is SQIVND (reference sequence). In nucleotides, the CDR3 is TGTGCCAGTAAGCTCTCCAGGGACAGGGCAAACACTGAAGCTTTCTTT. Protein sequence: CASKLSRDRANTEAFF.

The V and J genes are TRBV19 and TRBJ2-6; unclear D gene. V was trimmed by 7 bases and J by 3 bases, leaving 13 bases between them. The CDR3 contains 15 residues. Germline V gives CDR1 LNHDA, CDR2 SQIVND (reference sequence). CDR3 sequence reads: CASTPASRGANVLTF. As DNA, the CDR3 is TGTGCCAGTACCCCGGCTAGTCGTGGGGCCAACGTCCTGACTTTC.

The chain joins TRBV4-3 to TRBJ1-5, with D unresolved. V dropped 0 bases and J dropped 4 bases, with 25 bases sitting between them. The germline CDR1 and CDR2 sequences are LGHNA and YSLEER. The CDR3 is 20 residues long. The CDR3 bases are TGCGCCAGCAGCCAAGACTCGTTTAATTCGGACTGCCGCTTAAATCAGCCCCAGCATTTT. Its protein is CASSQDSFNSDCRLNQPQHF.

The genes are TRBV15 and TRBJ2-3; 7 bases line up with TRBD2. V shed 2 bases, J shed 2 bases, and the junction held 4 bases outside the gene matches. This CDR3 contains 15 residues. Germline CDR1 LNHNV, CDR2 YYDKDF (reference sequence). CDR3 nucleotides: TGTGCCACCAGCAGAAGGGACTATTCCACAGATACGCAGTATTTT. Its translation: CATSRRDYSTDTQYF.

CDR3: CASSQGGQETQYF. CDR3 sequence (DNA): TGTGCCAGCAGCCAGGGGGGCCAAGAGACCCAGTACTTC. The gene calls are TRBV28 and TRBJ2-5; possible D gene TRBD1, 7 bases. Per germline, CDR1 MDHEN and CDR2 SYDVKM. The CDR3 is 13 amino acids. V shed 6 bases and J shed 1 base, with 9 bases lying between them.

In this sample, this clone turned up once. CDR3 residues: CASGLVPLAGGYNEQFF. DNA for the CDR3: TGTGCTAGTGGTTTGGTCCCACTAGCGGGGGGATACAATGAGCAGTTCTTC. V and J are TRBV12-5 and TRBJ2-1; 12 nucleotides match TRBD2. J lost 4 bases, V lost 0 bases, and 4 bases had no gene match. The CDR3 is 17 amino acids. Looked up from germline, CDR1 is LGHNT and CDR2 is FRNRAP.

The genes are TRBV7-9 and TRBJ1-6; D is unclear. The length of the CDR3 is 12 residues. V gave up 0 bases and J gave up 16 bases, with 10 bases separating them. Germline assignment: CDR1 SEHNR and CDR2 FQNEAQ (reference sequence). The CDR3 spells CASSLATLPLHF. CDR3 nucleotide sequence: TGTGCCAGCAGCTTAGCGACCCTACCTCTCCACTTT. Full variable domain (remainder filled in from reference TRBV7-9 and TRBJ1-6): DTGVSQNPRHKITKRGQNVTFRCDPISEHNRLYWYRQTLGQGPEFLTYFQNEAQLEKSRLLSDRFSAERPKGSFSTLEIQRTEQGDSAMYLCASSLATLPLHFGNGTRLTVT.

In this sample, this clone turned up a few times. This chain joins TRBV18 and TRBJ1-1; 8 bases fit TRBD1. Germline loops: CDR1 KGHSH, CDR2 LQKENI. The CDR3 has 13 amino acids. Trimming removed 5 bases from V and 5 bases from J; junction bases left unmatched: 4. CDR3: CASSGQGGTEAFF. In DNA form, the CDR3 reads TGTGCCAGCTCAGGACAGGGAGGAACTGAAGCTTTCTTT.

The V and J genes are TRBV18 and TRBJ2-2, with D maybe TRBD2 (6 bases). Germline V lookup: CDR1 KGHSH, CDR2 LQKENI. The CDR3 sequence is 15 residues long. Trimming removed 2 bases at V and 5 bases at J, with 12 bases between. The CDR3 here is CASSPGGIITGELFF. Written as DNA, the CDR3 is TGTGCCAGCTCACCAGGGGGGATCATTACCGGGGAGCTGTTTTTT.

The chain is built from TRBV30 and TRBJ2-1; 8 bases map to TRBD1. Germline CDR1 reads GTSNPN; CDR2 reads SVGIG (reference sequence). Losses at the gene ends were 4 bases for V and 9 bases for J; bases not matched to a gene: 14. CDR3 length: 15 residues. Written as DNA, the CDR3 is TGTGCCTGGAACAACCCCGGGACAGGTCGTAGTGAGCAGTTCTTC. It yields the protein CAWNNPGTGRSEQFF.

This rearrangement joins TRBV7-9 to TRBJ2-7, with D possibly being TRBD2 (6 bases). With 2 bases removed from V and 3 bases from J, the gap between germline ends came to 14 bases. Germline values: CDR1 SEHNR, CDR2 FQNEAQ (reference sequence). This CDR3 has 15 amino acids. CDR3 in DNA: TGTGCCAGCAGCTTACCGGGACGGGAGCTCTACGAGCAGTACTTC. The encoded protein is CASSLPGRELYEQYF.

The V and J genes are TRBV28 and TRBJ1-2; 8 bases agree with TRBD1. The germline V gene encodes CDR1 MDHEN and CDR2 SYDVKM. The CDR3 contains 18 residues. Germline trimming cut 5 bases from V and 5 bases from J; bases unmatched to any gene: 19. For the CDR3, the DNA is TGTGCCAGCAGTATCGAAACAGGGGGTGGGCTCCGCCATTATGGCTACACCTTC. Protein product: CASSIETGGGLRHYGYTF.